This T cell receptor beta chain was captured in a study of OX40 agonist ivuxolimab in advanced cancers. TCRdb keeps only in-frame clones here, not all; method: immunoSEQ multiplex PCR. The top ten clones hold 20% to 25% of a sample with tens of thousands of clones, 65% to 90% of them seen once. Trimming shortened V by 3 bases and J by 4 bases, and 4 bases separated the two germline ends. This CDR3 is 12 amino acids long. Germline CDR1 LNHDA, CDR2 SQIVND (reference sequence). J is TRBJ1-3 and V is TRBV19; D is ambiguous. The sample here was CD4+ or CD8+ T cells sorted from blood, taken in a trial of the OX40 agonist ivuxolimab. The clonotype comes from an adult with an advanced solid tumor such as melanoma, head and neck, liver or kidney cancer. CDR3 protein: CASSIIGNTIYF. CDR3 in DNA: TGTGCCAGTAGTATCATCGGAAACACCATATATTTT.